This entry is about one T cell receptor (beta chain). Its specific antigen is unknown. No much larger clone is present one base from it, and per-base qualities are unavailable. Stable Graves' hyperthyroidism was defined as the absence of progression to ophthalmopathy over 18 months of follow-up. The hyperthyroidism patients were between 18 and 65 years old and newly diagnosed, with a disease duration of less than 2 months. The study excluded patients with uncontrolled infections, other autoimmune diseases, pregnancy or lactation. Diagnoses relied on clinical symptoms, serum thyroxine and TRAb, thyroid ultrasound and orbital computed tomography. PBMCs were separated from around 9.1 ml of fresh peripheral blood using Ficoll-Paque density gradient centrifugation. Total RNA was extracted with Trizol reagent, and quality was checked on an Agilent 2100 Bioanalyzer. V and J are trimmed by 7 bases and 5 bases, and the gene matches miss 7 bases of the junction. According to the germline V gene (reference sequence), CDR1 reads WNHNN and CDR2 reads SYGVQD. The CDR3 holds 14 amino acids from the cysteine to the phenylalanine. CDR3 DNA only is kept here, 42 bases in frame from base 1.

The sample comes from a study of T cells in Graves' hyperthyroidism and ophthalmopathy (dated by TCRdb to about 2019). Broadly, across the study: Peripheral blood was collected at initial diagnosis, before any treatment. The study also compared thyroid tissue and blood T-cell repertoires from over 5 Graves' hyperthyroidism patients. Following sampling, methimazole starting at 30 mg daily was given to hyperthyroidism patients, and high-dose intravenous methylprednisolone was given to ophthalmopathy patients. An independent validation cohort of under 20 hyperthyroidism patients and roughly 16 patients who later progressed to ophthalmopathy tested prospective prediction of ophthalmopathy. The paper reports TCR Vbeta CDR3 sequencing of over 130 peripheral blood samples: under 45 ophthalmopathy, approximately 74 hyperthyroidism and 17 progressor patients. A discovery cohort of about a hundred patients, fewer than 50 with Graves' ophthalmopathy and fewer than 65 with stable Graves' hyperthyroidism, was used to find distinguishing TCR V-J signatures. The 75 to 100 discovery patients were randomly divided into training and test sets at a 7:3 ratio.

The TCR beta CDR3 regions were amplified from RNA transcripts. For the first round of RT-PCR on the TCR CDR3, the HTBI primer set was used together with the Qiagen OneStep RT-PCR kit. A second multiplex PCR round built the libraries, followed by size selection and purification. Sequencing of the libraries was done on an Illumina HiSeq2000 using paired-end 100 bp reads. As for how the authors treated the data: SOAPnuke was used to process the raw data, throwing out any read that contained adapters or uncalled bases, had a mean Phred below 15, or lacked an exact constant-primer or identifier match. High-quality paired reads were merged using COPE v1.2.5, and each unique nucleotide sequence was defined as a clonotype. MiTCR v1.1 was used to align clonotypes to the IMGT TRBV, TRBD and TRBJ reference segments. The analysis included only V-J combinations with a frequency above 0.0001, which together covered 99% to 99.2% of the repertoires. A TCS score was defined as the ratio of F50 (clonal expansion) to E x V (chaos), with BLOSUM62-based TCRdist applied between CDR3 peptides within each V-J. Welch's t-statistics and random forest reduced around 520 V-J features to 10 to 15, which were used in a naive Bayes classifier (R e1071). TCRdb applied fastp at Q25 and MiXCR to the public reads, then kept only in-frame beta chains. Here each entry gathers all rows of one CDR3 protein and keeps the most common genes and DNA. The V and J calls follow TCRdb's processing rather than the paper's. The sample records about 360,000 distinct CDR3 sequences, about 12% of which are singletons. 9.2% of the sample comes from the top ten.

The full study reports these points: Sample size was not statistically predetermined, and investigators were not blinded to group allocation. Most expanded thyroid clonotypes (frequency above 0.001) were also found in blood, which suggests that blood repertoires may mirror thyroid immune responses. During validation, the model predicted progression to ophthalmopathy a median of around 7 months ahead of onset, with approximately 70% sensitivity and about 75% specificity. A 13 V-J signature model separated ophthalmopathy from stable hyperthyroidism, with roughly 88% sensitivity and 81.08% specificity in cross-validation and 80%/75% in testing.

The receptor's source is a woman aged 18-29 years with Graves' hyperthyroidism. The sample was blood. The rearrangement combines TRBV10-1 with TRBJ2-1, and TRBD2 aligns with 8 junction nucleotides. The encoded CDR3 is CASIRREAHNEQFF. At the DNA level, the sequence is TGCGCCAGCATTAGGCGGGAGGCCCACAATGAGCAGTTCTTC.